The rows below give T cell receptor beta chains drawn from one sample of a study of OX40 agonist ivuxolimab in advanced cancers. Libraries were prepared by immunoSEQ multiplex PCR; TCRdb keeps only in-frame clonotypes and omits some of them. The table has almost 70,000 clones, about 90% seen once; the top ten hold about 10%. The sequencing used CD4+ or CD8+ T cells sorted from blood, collected in a trial of the OX40 agonist ivuxolimab. The receptors shown here come from an adult with an advanced solid tumor such as melanoma, head and neck, liver or kidney cancer. Both conserved end residues are part of each CDR3. The D gene is left open where the match is weak. Only some rows state a clone size, as once, few, many or a class for expanded clones.

abundance: NA; len: 17; j_gene: TRBJ2-1; v_gene: TRBV7-2; d_gene: TRBD2; CDR3nt: TGTGCCAGCAGCGACAGGACTAGCGGGGGAAGATACAATGAGCAGTTCTTC; CDR3aa: CASSDRTSGGRYNEQFF
abundance: NA; len: 14; j_gene: TRBJ1-3; v_gene: TRBV11-3; d_gene: NA; CDR3nt: TGTGCCAGCAGTTATTGGTCCTCTGGAAACACCATATATTTT; CDR3aa: CASSYWSSGNTIYF
abundance: NA; len: 17; j_gene: TRBJ2-7; v_gene: TRBV4-2; d_gene: TRBD2; CDR3nt: TGTGCCAGCAGCCAAGAGGGGGGAGGGCTTGTAGTTTACGAGCAGTACTTC; CDR3aa: CASSQEGGGLVVYEQYF
abundance: NA; len: 13; j_gene: TRBJ2-5; v_gene: TRBV19; d_gene: NA; CDR3nt: TGTGCCAGTAGGACGACATACCAAGAGACCCAGTACTTC; CDR3aa: CASRTTYQETQYF
abundance: NA; len: 16; j_gene: TRBJ1-3; v_gene: TRBV9; d_gene: NA; CDR3nt: TGTGCCAGCAGCGTTACCGCAGCTGACTCTGGAAACACCATATATTTT; CDR3aa: CASSVTAADSGNTIYF
abundance: NA; len: 16; j_gene: TRBJ2-1; v_gene: TRBV19; d_gene: NA; CDR3nt: TGTGCCAGTAGTATAGTCGCTCCCCCGGCGGTTAGTGAGCAGTTCTTC; CDR3aa: CASSIVAPPAVSEQFF
abundance: NA; len: 13; j_gene: TRBJ2-7; v_gene: TRBV7-2; d_gene: NA; CDR3nt: TGTGCCAGCAGCGGAGGGCGGAGGAACGAGCAGTACTTC; CDR3aa: CASSGGRRNEQYF
abundance: NA; len: 15; j_gene: TRBJ2-7; v_gene: TRBV5-4; d_gene: TRBD1; CDR3nt: TGTGCCAGCAGCAGACCCGGGACAGGGGGCTACGAGCAGTACTTC; CDR3aa: CASSRPGTGGYEQYF
abundance: NA; len: 18; j_gene: TRBJ2-3; v_gene: TRBV27; d_gene: TRBD2; CDR3nt: TGTGCCAGCAGTCCCACTAGCGGGAGGGCCCCAGGCCCAGATACGCAGTATTTT; CDR3aa: CASSPTSGRAPGPDTQYF
abundance: NA; len: 17; j_gene: TRBJ1-5; v_gene: TRBV19; d_gene: NA; CDR3nt: TGTGCCAGTAGTATAGCCCCCAGGGGACGGAGCAATCAGCCCCAGCATTTT; CDR3aa: CASSIAPRGRSNQPQHF
abundance: NA; len: 15; j_gene: TRBJ2-7; v_gene: TRBV5-1; d_gene: TRBD1; CDR3nt: TGCGCCAGCAGTACGAGAGGGGGGACAGGAATCGAGCAGTACTTC; CDR3aa: CASSTRGGTGIEQYF
abundance: NA; len: 16; j_gene: TRBJ2-1; v_gene: TRBV28; d_gene: TRBD2; CDR3nt: TGTGCCAGCACCACCGGGGGACTAGTCTCCTACAATGAGCAGTTCTTC; CDR3aa: CASTTGGLVSYNEQFF
abundance: NA; len: 17; j_gene: TRBJ2-7; v_gene: TRBV7-9; d_gene: TRBD2; CDR3nt: TGTGCCAGCAGCTCTAAAGCGGGAATAATACCTACCTACGAGCAGTACTTC; CDR3aa: CASSSKAGIIPTYEQYF
abundance: NA; len: 17; j_gene: TRBJ2-7; v_gene: TRBV7-6; d_gene: TRBD2; CDR3nt: TGTGCCAGCAGCTTAGTGGCTAGCGGGAGGGCCATCTACGAGCAGTACTTC; CDR3aa: CASSLVASGRAIYEQYF
abundance: NA; len: 10; j_gene: TRBJ2-4; v_gene: TRBV6-5; d_gene: NA; CDR3nt: TGTGCCAGACAAGACTCCCCCCGGGGGTTC; CDR3aa: CARQDSPRGF
abundance: NA; len: 15; j_gene: TRBJ1-2; v_gene: TRBV7-2; d_gene: NA; CDR3nt: TGTGCCAGCAGCTTTAGGCCAGGGGCTAACTATGGCTACACCTTC; CDR3aa: CASSFRPGANYGYTF
abundance: NA; len: 15; j_gene: TRBJ2-1; v_gene: TRBV14; d_gene: NA; CDR3nt: TGTGCCAGCAGCCATAGTTCAGGGCTCGGCAATGAGCAGTTCTTC; CDR3aa: CASSHSSGLGNEQFF
abundance: NA; len: 14; j_gene: TRBJ2-7; v_gene: TRBV6-1; d_gene: NA; CDR3nt: TGTGCCAGCAGTCCCCGGAGGGGTTTAGACGAGCAGTACTTC; CDR3aa: CASSPRRGLDEQYF
abundance: NA; len: 15; j_gene: TRBJ2-3; v_gene: TRBV10-3; d_gene: NA; CDR3nt: TGTGCCATCAGTGAACGGGGCCTCAGCACAGATACGCAGTATTTT; CDR3aa: CAISERGLSTDTQYF
abundance: NA; len: 14; j_gene: TRBJ2-5; v_gene: TRBV18; d_gene: NA; CDR3nt: TGTGCCAGCTCACCGGGACTCCCGAGGGAGACCCAGTACTTC; CDR3aa: CASSPGLPRETQYF
abundance: NA; len: 17; j_gene: TRBJ2-3; v_gene: TRBV28; d_gene: TRBD2; CDR3nt: TGTGCCAGCAGTTTATATGGGGGAGCGGGAGACACAGATACGCAGTATTTT; CDR3aa: CASSLYGGAGDTDTQYF
abundance: once; len: 13; j_gene: TRBJ2-5; v_gene: TRBV5-1; d_gene: NA; CDR3nt: TGCGCCAGCAGCTCCGGGGGTCAAGAGACCCAGTACTTC; CDR3aa: CASSSGGQETQYF
abundance: NA; len: 13; j_gene: TRBJ1-1; v_gene: TRBV9; d_gene: NA; CDR3nt: TGTGCCAGCAGCGTAAGGTTGAACACTGAAGCTTTCTTT; CDR3aa: CASSVRLNTEAFF
abundance: NA; len: 12; j_gene: TRBJ2-4; v_gene: TRBV30; d_gene: TRBD2; CDR3nt: TGTGCCTGGGGGACTAATAAAAACATTCAGTACTTC; CDR3aa: CAWGTNKNIQYF
abundance: once; len: 16; j_gene: TRBJ1-2; v_gene: TRBV9; d_gene: NA; CDR3nt: TGTGCCAGCAGCGTAGCTGGTCTCCCCCCGAGGAGTGGCTACACCTTC; CDR3aa: CASSVAGLPPRSGYTF
abundance: NA; len: 15; j_gene: TRBJ1-1; v_gene: TRBV5-1; d_gene: NA; CDR3nt: TGCGCCAGCAGCTTGGGCGGTCTCCAGAACACTGAAGCTTTCTTT; CDR3aa: CASSLGGLQNTEAFF
abundance: NA; len: 15; j_gene: TRBJ1-2; v_gene: TRBV5-6; d_gene: NA; CDR3nt: TGTGCCAGCAGTCGAGACGGCGGGAAACACTATGGCTACACCTTC; CDR3aa: CASSRDGGKHYGYTF
abundance: NA; len: 15; j_gene: TRBJ2-2; v_gene: TRBV11-2; d_gene: TRBD2; CDR3nt: TGTGCCAGCAGGGTTAGCGGGAGACGCACCGGGGAGCTGTTTTTT; CDR3aa: CASRVSGRRTGELFF
abundance: NA; len: 15; j_gene: TRBJ2-3; v_gene: TRBV19; d_gene: NA; CDR3nt: TGTGCCAGTAGTACCTCAGGGGCTAGCACAGATACGCAGTATTTT; CDR3aa: CASSTSGASTDTQYF
abundance: NA; len: 13; j_gene: TRBJ1-3; v_gene: TRBV4-1; d_gene: NA; CDR3nt: TGCGCCAGCAGTCGACTAATGGGGAACACCATATATTTT; CDR3aa: CASSRLMGNTIYF
abundance: NA; len: 13; j_gene: TRBJ2-1; v_gene: TRBV11-2; d_gene: NA; CDR3nt: TGTGCCAGCAGCTCCCAAAATGCGGGTGAGCAGTTCTTC; CDR3aa: CASSSQNAGEQFF
abundance: NA; len: 15; j_gene: TRBJ2-7; v_gene: TRBV6-1; d_gene: TRBD1; CDR3nt: TGTGCCAGCAGCGATGAAACAGGGGGCTACTACGAGCAGTACTTC; CDR3aa: CASSDETGGYYEQYF
abundance: NA; len: 14; j_gene: TRBJ2-1; v_gene: TRBV29-1; d_gene: NA; CDR3nt: TGCAGCGTTGAAGCGGCAGGCTCCTACAATGAGCAGTTCTTC; CDR3aa: CSVEAAGSYNEQFF
abundance: NA; len: 16; j_gene: TRBJ2-1; v_gene: TRBV18; d_gene: TRBD2; CDR3nt: TGTGCCAGCTCACCACTGACAGCGGGATCCTACAATGAGCAGTTCTTC; CDR3aa: CASSPLTAGSYNEQFF
abundance: NA; len: 14; j_gene: TRBJ1-4; v_gene: TRBV6-5; d_gene: NA; CDR3nt: TGTGCCAGCAGTTACTCGAGGCAGCTAGAAAAACTGTTTTTT; CDR3aa: CASSYSRQLEKLFF
abundance: NA; len: 14; j_gene: TRBJ1-3; v_gene: TRBV19; d_gene: NA; CDR3nt: TGTGCCAGTAGCCCCCCAGGGGTTCGAAACACCATATATTTT; CDR3aa: CASSPPGVRNTIYF
abundance: NA; len: 15; j_gene: TRBJ1-6; v_gene: TRBV28; d_gene: TRBD1; CDR3nt: TGTGCCAGCAGTCCCAGGACAGGGGCCAATTCACCCCTCCACTTT; CDR3aa: CASSPRTGANSPLHF
abundance: NA; len: 11; j_gene: TRBJ1-1; v_gene: TRBV10-3; d_gene: NA; CDR3nt: TGTGCCATCAGTGATGGGCAGGAAGCTTTCTTT; CDR3aa: CAISDGQEAFF
abundance: NA; len: 13; j_gene: TRBJ2-1; v_gene: TRBV11-3; d_gene: NA; CDR3nt: TGTGCCACTCGGGGGGCCTCCTACAATGAGCAGTTCTTC; CDR3aa: CATRGASYNEQFF
abundance: NA; len: 15; j_gene: TRBJ1-2; v_gene: TRBV6-6; d_gene: TRBD1; CDR3nt: TGTGCCAGCAGGAGCACAGGGGGTTCCGGCTATGGCTACACCTTC; CDR3aa: CASRSTGGSGYGYTF
abundance: NA; len: 16; j_gene: TRBJ2-6; v_gene: TRBV7-8; d_gene: NA; CDR3nt: TGTGCCAGCAGCCCCAACGTCCTCTCTGGGGCCAACGTCCTGACTTTC; CDR3aa: CASSPNVLSGANVLTF
abundance: NA; len: 14; j_gene: TRBJ2-3; v_gene: TRBV19; d_gene: TRBD2; CDR3nt: TGTGCCAGTAGTAACGCGGGAGCCGATAATACGCAGTATTTT; CDR3aa: CASSNAGADNTQYF
abundance: NA; len: 12; j_gene: TRBJ1-5; v_gene: TRBV19; d_gene: NA; CDR3nt: TGTGCCAGTAGTTTTCCGCGGGCGGGCCAGCATTTT; CDR3aa: CASSFPRAGQHF
abundance: NA; len: 15; j_gene: TRBJ1-1; v_gene: TRBV15; d_gene: NA; CDR3nt: TGTGCCACCAGCAGAGATTGGAAGCTTAGGGCTGAAGCTTTCTTT; CDR3aa: CATSRDWKLRAEAFF
abundance: NA; len: 15; j_gene: TRBJ2-7; v_gene: TRBV15; d_gene: NA; CDR3nt: TGTGCCACCAGCAGATCCCGGGACATCAGCTACGAGCAGTACTTC; CDR3aa: CATSRSRDISYEQYF
abundance: NA; len: 16; j_gene: TRBJ1-3; v_gene: TRBV18; d_gene: NA; CDR3nt: TGTGCCAGCTCACCCCGAGCAGGGCTTACTGGAAACACCATATATTTT; CDR3aa: CASSPRAGLTGNTIYF
abundance: NA; len: 14; j_gene: TRBJ2-7; v_gene: TRBV6-5; d_gene: NA; CDR3nt: TGTGCCAGCAGTTACGGCATACAAATCTACGAGCAGTACTTC; CDR3aa: CASSYGIQIYEQYF
abundance: NA; len: 14; j_gene: TRBJ1-1; v_gene: TRBV2; d_gene: NA; CDR3nt: TGTGCCAGCAGTGAATCCGGGGCGAACACTGAAGCTTTCTTT; CDR3aa: CASSESGANTEAFF
abundance: NA; len: 15; j_gene: TRBJ2-5; v_gene: TRBV23-1; d_gene: TRBD1; CDR3nt: TGCGCCAGCAGTCTTAAAGACAGGGGGCCGGAGACCCAGTACTTC; CDR3aa: CASSLKDRGPETQYF
abundance: NA; len: 12; j_gene: TRBJ2-7; v_gene: TRBV6-5; d_gene: NA; CDR3nt: TGTGCCAGCAGCCTCCAAGGGAACGAGCAGTACTTC; CDR3aa: CASSLQGNEQYF